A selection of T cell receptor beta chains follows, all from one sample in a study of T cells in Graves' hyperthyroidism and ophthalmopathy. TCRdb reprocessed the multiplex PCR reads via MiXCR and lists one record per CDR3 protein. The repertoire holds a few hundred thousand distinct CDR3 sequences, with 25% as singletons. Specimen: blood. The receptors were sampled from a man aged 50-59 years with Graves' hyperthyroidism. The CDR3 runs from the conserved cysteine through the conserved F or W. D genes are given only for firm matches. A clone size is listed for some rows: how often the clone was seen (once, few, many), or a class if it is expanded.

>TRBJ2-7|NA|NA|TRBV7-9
CASSLVGGPPYEQYF
TGTGCCAGCAGCTTAGTGGGGGGCCCCCCCTACGAGCAGTACTTC
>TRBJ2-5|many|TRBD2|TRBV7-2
CASSRSGATETQYF
TGTGCCAGCAGCCGTAGCGGGGCCACGGAGACCCAGTACTTC
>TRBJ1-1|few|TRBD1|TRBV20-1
CSATGRQGTRAEAFF
TGCAGTGCTACAGGCAGACAGGGGACTAGAGCAGAAGCTTTCTTT
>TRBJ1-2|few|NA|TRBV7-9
CASSPPEGHGNYGYTF
TGTGCCAGCAGCCCCCCTGAGGGGCACGGAAACTATGGCTACACCTTC
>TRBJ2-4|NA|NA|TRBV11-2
CASSLSRLKNIQYF
TGTGCCAGCAGCTTATCCAGACTAAAAAACATTCAGTACTTC
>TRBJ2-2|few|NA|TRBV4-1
CASSQERAGELFF
TGCGCCAGCAGCCAAGAAAGGGCCGGGGAGCTGTTTTTT
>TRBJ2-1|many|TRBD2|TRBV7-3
CASSLNGGREQFF
TGTGCCAGCAGCTTAAACGGCGGGAGGGAGCAGTTCTTC
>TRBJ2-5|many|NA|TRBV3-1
CASSQARQQETQYF
TGTGCCAGCAGCCAGGCTCGGCAACAAGAGACCCAGTACTTC
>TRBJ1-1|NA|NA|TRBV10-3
CAISESGRGTSEAFF
TGTGCCATCAGTGAGTCGGGCAGGGGAACGTCTGAAGCTTTCTTT
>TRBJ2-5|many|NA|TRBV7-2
CASSLAGDVETQYF
TGTGCCAGCAGCTTAGCGGGAGACGTAGAGACCCAGTACTTC
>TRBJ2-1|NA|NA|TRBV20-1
CSARSVSYNEQFF
TGCAGTGCTAGATCGGTCAGCTACAATGAGCAGTTCTTC
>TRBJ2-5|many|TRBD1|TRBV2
CASKGTGVEETQYF
TGTGCCAGCAAAGGGACAGGGGTGGAGGAGACCCAGTACTTC
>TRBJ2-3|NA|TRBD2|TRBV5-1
CASSFTGTSVDTQYF
TGCGCCAGCAGCTTCACCGGGACTAGCGTAGATACGCAGTATTTT
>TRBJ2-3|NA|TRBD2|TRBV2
CASIPQELAGNYESTDTQYF
TGTGCCAGCATCCCCCAGGAGTTAGCGGGAAATTATGAGAGCACAGATACGCAGTATTTT
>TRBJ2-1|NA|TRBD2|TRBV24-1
CATSESPGLGDLNEQFF
TGTGCCACCAGTGAGTCACCGGGACTAGGGGACTTGAATGAGCAGTTCTTC
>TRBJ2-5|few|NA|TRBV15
CATSRDNTQGETQYF
TGTGCCACCAGCAGAGATAATACGCAGGGGGAGACCCAGTACTTC
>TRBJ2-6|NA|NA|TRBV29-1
CSVEDPMDPGANVLTF
TGCAGCGTTGAAGATCCGATGGACCCTGGGGCCAACGTCCTGACTTTC
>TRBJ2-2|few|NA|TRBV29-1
CSVGGRAGNTGELFF
TGCAGCGTTGGGGGAAGGGCGGGGAACACCGGGGAGCTGTTTTTT
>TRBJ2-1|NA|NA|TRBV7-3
CASSPRMTPYNEQFF
TGTGCCAGCAGCCCCCGGATGACTCCTTACAATGAGCAGTTCTTC
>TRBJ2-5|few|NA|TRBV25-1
CASSDYRTEYF
TGTGCCAGCAGTGACTACCGCACGGAGTACTTC
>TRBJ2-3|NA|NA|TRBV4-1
CASSQGGQTSYTDTQYF
TGCGCCAGCAGCCAAGGAGGACAAACCTCCTACACAGATACGCAGTATTTT
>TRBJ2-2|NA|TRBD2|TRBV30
CAWGDPAGVGTGELFF
TGTGCCTGGGGGGACCCAGCGGGAGTAGGAACCGGGGAGCTGTTTTTT
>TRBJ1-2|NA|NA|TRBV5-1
CASSLNGGDGYTF
TGCGCCAGCAGCTTGAACGGCGGTGACGGCTACACCTTC
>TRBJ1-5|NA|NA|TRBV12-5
CASGLAQSRAGNQPQHF
TGTGCTAGTGGTTTGGCACAAAGCAGGGCTGGCAATCAGCCCCAGCATTTT
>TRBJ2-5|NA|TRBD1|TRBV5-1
CASSPDLGQGGATQYF
TGCGCCAGCAGCCCCGATCTCGGACAGGGGGGCGCGACCCAGTACTTC
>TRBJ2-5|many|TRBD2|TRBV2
CASSGTSGKAIQETQYF
TGTGCCAGCAGTGGGACTAGCGGGAAGGCGATACAAGAGACCCAGTACTTC
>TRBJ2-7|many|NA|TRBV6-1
CASSYAGLPGYEQYF
TGTGCCAGCAGTTACGCGGGACTCCCCGGCTACGAGCAGTACTTC
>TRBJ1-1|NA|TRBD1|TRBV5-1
CASSLPQGANTEAFF
TGCGCCAGCAGCCTCCCACAGGGGGCGAACACTGAAGCTTTCTTT
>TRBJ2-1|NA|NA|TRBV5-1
CASTSRQGLYNEQFF
TGCGCCAGCACCTCTCGGCAGGGGCTATACAATGAGCAGTTCTTC
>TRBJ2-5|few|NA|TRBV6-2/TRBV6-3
CASSYIGQETQYF
TGTGCCAGCAGTTACATAGGACAAGAGACCCAGTACTTC
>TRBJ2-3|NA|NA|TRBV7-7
CASSLAGEGDTQYF
TGTGCCAGCAGCTTAGCGGGAGAGGGAGATACGCAGTATTTT
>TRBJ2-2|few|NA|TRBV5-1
CASRRGNTGELFF
TGCGCCAGCAGACGGGGGAACACCGGGGAGCTGTTTTTT
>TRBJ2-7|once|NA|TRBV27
CASSLAGADPYEQYF
TGTGCCAGCAGTTTAGCAGGGGCCGATCCCTACGAGCAGTACTTC
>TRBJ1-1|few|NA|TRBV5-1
CASSMSGVNTEAFF
TGCGCCAGCAGTATGTCAGGAGTGAACACTGAAGCTTTCTTT
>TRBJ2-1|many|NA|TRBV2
CASSAPGRSYNEQFF
TGTGCCAGCAGTGCCCCGGGACGCAGTTACAATGAGCAGTTCTTC
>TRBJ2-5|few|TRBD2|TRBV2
CASSEPGSGRPSQYF
TGTGCCAGCAGTGAACCCGGCAGCGGGAGGCCCTCCCAGTACTTC
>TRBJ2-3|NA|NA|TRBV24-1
CATSARRSSTDTQYF
TGTGCCACCAGTGCCAGGCGGTCTAGCACAGATACGCAGTATTTT
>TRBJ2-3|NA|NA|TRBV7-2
CASSSNRSPDTQYF
TGTGCCAGCAGCTCCAACCGCTCCCCAGATACGCAGTATTTT
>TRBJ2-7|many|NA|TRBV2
CASRVDAQVVYEQYF
TGTGCCAGCAGGGTTGATGCCCAGGTCGTCTACGAGCAGTACTTC
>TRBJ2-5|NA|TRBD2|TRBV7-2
CASSLDGTSGHQETQYF
TGTGCCAGCAGCTTAGATGGGACTAGCGGCCACCAAGAGACCCAGTACTTC
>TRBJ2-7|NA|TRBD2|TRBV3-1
CASSPPGSREVLAGDPYEQYF
TGTGCCAGCAGCCCACCGGGGAGCCGTGAAGTACTAGCGGGAGATCCCTACGAGCAGTACTTC
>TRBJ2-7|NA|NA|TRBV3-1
CASNNQWGEQYF
TGTGCCAGCAATAACCAGTGGGGAGAGCAGTACTTC